The clone carrying this T cell receptor (beta chain) was seen a handful of times. What it binds is unknown. These data belong to a study of response to subunit inactivated influenza vaccine. The V end was cut by 7 bases, the J end by 1 base, with 17 bases between. The CDR3 is 15 residues long. Germline assignment: CDR1 SNHLY and CDR2 FYNNEI. MiXCR, run by TCRdb on the RT-PCR reads, gives a single entry per CDR3 protein. Of 550,000 to 800,000 distinct CDR3 sequences in the sample, 15% to 17% are singletons; the top ten hold approximately 10%. Study results and limitations: Authors suggested each seasonal flu vaccination may recruit only limited numbers of new T cells.

The source is a man over 45 who received an inactivated influenza vaccine. The source material was PBMCs from blood, sampled roughly 12 days after vaccination. The chain recombines TRBV2 with TRBJ2-7; D is possibly TRBD2 (6 bases). Here the CDR3 DNA reads TGTGCCAGCACCTACACCGGGGGATCGTCCTACGAGCAGTACTTC. Its translation is CASTYTGGSSYEQYF.